The 2 T cell receptor beta chains below come from one sample, sequenced in a study of shared clonotypes between healthy human individuals. Profiled with immunoSEQ multiplex PCR; TCRdb holds only in-frame clones, not every one. Of 2 million to 2.5 million clones listed, just under 95% are singletons. Naivety among CD8 cells was defined by CD45RO negativity and positive CCR7 selection, thereby excluding terminally differentiated effector memory CD45RA+ cells. The specimen was naive CD8+ T cells sorted from blood. Receptors were obtained from a man between 18 and 29 years old in good health.

This chain connects TRBV7-2 to TRBJ2-5; D tentatively reads TRBD1 or TRBD2 (6 bases each). This CDR3 contains 15 residues. V gave up 3 bases and J gave up 4 bases, with 15 bases separating them. CDR1 and CDR2 from the germline V gene are SGHTA and FQGNSA. The CDR3 DNA sequence: TGTGCCAGCAGCTTCTTGGGGGGCCTTGGAGAGACCCAGTACTTC. Encoded protein: CASSFLGGLGETQYF. Together with reference TRBV7-2 and TRBJ2-5, the CDR3 gives the full variable domain: GAGVSQSPSNKVTEKGKDVELRCDPISGHTALYWYRQSLGQGLEFLIYFQGNSAPDKSGLPSDRFSAERTGGSVSTLTIQRTQQEDSAVYLCASSFLGGLGETQYFGPGTRLLVL.

This chain connects TRBV12-2 to TRBJ2-1. TRBV12-2 is given as a pseudogene. CDR3 length equals 18 residues. CDR3 sequence (DNA): TGTGCAAGTCGCTTAGCGAAGTATGGGACCGCGAGATACAATGAGCAGTTCTTC. Translated: CASRLAKYGTARYNEQFF.